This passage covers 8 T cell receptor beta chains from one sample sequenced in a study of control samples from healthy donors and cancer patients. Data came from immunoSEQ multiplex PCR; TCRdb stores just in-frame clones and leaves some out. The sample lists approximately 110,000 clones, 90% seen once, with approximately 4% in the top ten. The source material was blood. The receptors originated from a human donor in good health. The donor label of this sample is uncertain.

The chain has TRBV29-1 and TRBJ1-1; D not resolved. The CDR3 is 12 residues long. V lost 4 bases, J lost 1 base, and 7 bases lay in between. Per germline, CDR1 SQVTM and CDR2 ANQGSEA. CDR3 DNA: TGCAGCGTTGTCCGTCCGAACACTGAAGCTTTCTTT. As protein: CSVVRPNTEAFF.

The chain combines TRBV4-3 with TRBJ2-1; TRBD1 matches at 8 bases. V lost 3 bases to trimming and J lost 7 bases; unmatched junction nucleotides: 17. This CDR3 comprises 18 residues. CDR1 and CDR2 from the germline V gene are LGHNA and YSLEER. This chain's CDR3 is CASSHDYGRTGQGNEQFF. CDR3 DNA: TGCGCCAGCAGCCATGACTACGGCCGGACAGGGCAAGGGAATGAGCAGTTCTTC.

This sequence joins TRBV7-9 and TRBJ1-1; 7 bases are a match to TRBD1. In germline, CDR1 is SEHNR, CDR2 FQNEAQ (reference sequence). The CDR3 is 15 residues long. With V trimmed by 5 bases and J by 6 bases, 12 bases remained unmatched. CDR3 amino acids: CASSKQYRGTAEAFF. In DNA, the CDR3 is TGTGCCAGCAGCAAACAGTACAGGGGAACCGCTGAAGCTTTCTTT.

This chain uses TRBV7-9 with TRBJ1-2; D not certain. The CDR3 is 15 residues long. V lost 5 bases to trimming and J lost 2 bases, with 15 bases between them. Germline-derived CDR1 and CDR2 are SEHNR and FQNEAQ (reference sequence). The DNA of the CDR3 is TGTGCCAGCAGCCCCCGTGCCAGTGTGAACTATGGCTACACCTTC. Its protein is CASSPRASVNYGYTF.

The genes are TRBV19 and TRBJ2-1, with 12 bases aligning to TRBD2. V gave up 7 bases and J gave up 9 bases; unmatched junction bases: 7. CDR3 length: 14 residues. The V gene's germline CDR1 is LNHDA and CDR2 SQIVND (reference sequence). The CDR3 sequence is CASTSGGALIEQFF. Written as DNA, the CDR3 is TGTGCCAGTACTAGCGGGGGGGCCTTGATTGAGCAGTTCTTC.

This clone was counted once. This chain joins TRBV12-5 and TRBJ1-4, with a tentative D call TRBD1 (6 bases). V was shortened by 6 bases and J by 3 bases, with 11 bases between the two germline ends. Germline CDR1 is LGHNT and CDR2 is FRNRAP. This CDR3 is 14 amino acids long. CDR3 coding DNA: TGTGCTAGTGGCAACGAGGGGGCTAATGAAAAACTGTTTTTT. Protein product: CASGNEGANEKLFF.

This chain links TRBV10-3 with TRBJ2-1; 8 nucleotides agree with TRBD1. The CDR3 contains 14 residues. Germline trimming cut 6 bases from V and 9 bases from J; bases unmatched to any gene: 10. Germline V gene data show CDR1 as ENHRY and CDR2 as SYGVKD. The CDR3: CAISTGTGFGEQFF. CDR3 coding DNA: TGTGCCATCAGCACCGGGACAGGCTTTGGTGAGCAGTTCTTC.

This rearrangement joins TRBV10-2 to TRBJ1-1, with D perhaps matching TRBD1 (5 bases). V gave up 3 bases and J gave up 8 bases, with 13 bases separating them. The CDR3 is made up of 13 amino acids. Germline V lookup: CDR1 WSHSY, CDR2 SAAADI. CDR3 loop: CASSETHRDEAFF. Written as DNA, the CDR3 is TGCGCCAGCAGTGAAACGCACCGGGACGAAGCTTTCTTT.